Listed below are T cell receptor beta chains from one sample, sequenced in a study of OX40 agonist ivuxolimab in advanced cancers. This table comes from immunoSEQ multiplex PCR, and its TCRdb copy is limited to in-frame clones, with some not included. In the table there are under 85,000 clones, 85% to 95% of which are singletons. The input for sequencing was CD4+ or CD8+ T cells sorted from blood, taken in a trial of the OX40 agonist ivuxolimab. The receptor set was obtained from an adult with an advanced solid tumor such as melanoma, head and neck, liver or kidney cancer. Both conserved end residues are part of each CDR3. A D gene is named only where the DNA matches it firmly. A clone size is listed for some rows: how often the clone was seen (once, few, many), or a class if it is expanded.

V gene	D gene	clone size	J gene	CDR3 DNA	CDR3 protein
TRBV7-2	NA	NA	TRBJ1-4	TGTGCCAGCAGTCCCGGGACCCAGAGAGAAAAACTGTTTTTT	CASSPGTQREKLFF
TRBV13	TRBD2	NA	TRBJ2-2	TGTGCCAGCACGGAGTGGGGACTAGCGGGAGTCACCGGGGAGCTGTTTTTT	CASTEWGLAGVTGELFF
TRBV5-4	NA	NA	TRBJ2-7	TGTGCCAGCAGCCCGGACCCATTGGGCCACGAGCAGTACTTC	CASSPDPLGHEQYF
TRBV18	TRBD2	NA	TRBJ2-7	TGTGCCAGCTCACCCCCCGGACTAGTCTACGAGCAGTACTTC	CASSPPGLVYEQYF
TRBV7-8	NA	NA	TRBJ2-7	TGTGCCAGCAGCTTAGAAAGGACCTACGAGCAGTACTTC	CASSLERTYEQYF
TRBV28	NA	NA	TRBJ2-7	TGTGCCAGCAGTTTGGCGGGTTTTAGACTCGAGCAGTACTTC	CASSLAGFRLEQYF
TRBV7-2	TRBD2	NA	TRBJ2-7	TGTGCCAGCAGCTTAAGCGGGACGGCCCTCTACGAGCAGTACTTC	CASSLSGTALYEQYF
TRBV7-9	NA	NA	TRBJ1-2	TGTGCCAGCACCTCAAACGACAGGTTAAGAGCTGGCTACACCTTC	CASTSNDRLRAGYTF
TRBV5-1	NA	NA	TRBJ1-2	TGCGCCAGCAGCTTCGAGATGCCTAACTATGGCTACACCTTC	CASSFEMPNYGYTF
TRBV28	TRBD2	NA	TRBJ2-1	TGTGCCAGCAGTTTTCGGACTAGCGTTTCTTGGGACAATGAGCAGTTCTTC	CASSFRTSVSWDNEQFF
TRBV7-2	TRBD1	NA	TRBJ1-2	TGTGCCAGCAACCCGACAGGGGGACTCTATGGCTACACCTTC	CASNPTGGLYGYTF
TRBV5-6	NA	NA	TRBJ1-5	TGTGCCAGCAGCTCGGCGGCAGGTAGCAATCAGCCCCAGCATTTT	CASSSAAGSNQPQHF
TRBV7-3	NA	NA	TRBJ2-5	TGTGCCAGCAGCTTAACAGGGGTGGAGACCCAGTACTTC	CASSLTGVETQYF
TRBV4-1	NA	NA	TRBJ1-1	TGCGCCAGCAGCTACGGGGGGAGGGTAGGAGGGAACACTGAAGCTTTCTTT	CASSYGGRVGGNTEAFF
TRBV28	NA	NA	TRBJ2-7	TGTGCCAGCAGTTTAACGGGGAACAGGTGGGGTTACGAGCAGTACTTC	CASSLTGNRWGYEQYF
TRBV6-5	TRBD1	NA	TRBJ2-3	TGTGCCAGCAGTTCCATACCGGGACAGGGAACAGATACGCAGTATTTT	CASSSIPGQGTDTQYF
TRBV7-2	NA	NA	TRBJ2-7	TGTGCCAGCAGCTTAACGGTGGACCAGAGATACGAGCAGTACTTC	CASSLTVDQRYEQYF
TRBV30	TRBD1	NA	TRBJ2-7	TGTGCCTGGAGTAACGGACAGGGGGGGGCCTACGAGCAGTACTTC	CAWSNGQGGAYEQYF
TRBV9	NA	NA	TRBJ2-3	TGTGCCAGCAGCGTAGGGATCGGTCTGATCACAGATACGCAGTATTTT	CASSVGIGLITDTQYF
TRBV6-1	NA	NA	TRBJ2-4	TGTGCCAGCAGTGAACGGGTTGGCATTCAGTACTTC	CASSERVGIQYF
TRBV7-2	NA	NA	TRBJ2-3	TGTGCCAGCAGCTTCCGGACTGTGGGGATGCCAGATACGCAGTATTTT	CASSFRTVGMPDTQYF
TRBV18	NA	NA	TRBJ2-4	TGTGCCAGCTCACCCGCGATACAGGGGACTGTAGCCAAAAACATTCAGTACTTC	CASSPAIQGTVAKNIQYF
TRBV28	TRBD1	NA	TRBJ1-4	TGTGCCAGCAGCAGGACAGGGTCTGAGTGGGAAAAACTGTTTTTT	CASSRTGSEWEKLFF
TRBV6-5	NA	NA	TRBJ2-1	TGTGCCAGCAGTCGACGGACAGTCGGGCAGTTCTTC	CASSRRTVGQFF
TRBV29-1	NA	NA	TRBJ1-3	TGCAGCGTTGACTCCGGGCAGGCTTGGGGAAACACCATATATTTT	CSVDSGQAWGNTIYF
TRBV9	NA	NA	TRBJ2-7	TGTGCCAGCAGCCCCCGGGCCTCAGGAGAGCAGTACTTC	CASSPRASGEQYF
TRBV2	TRBD1	NA	TRBJ1-3	TGTGCCAGCAGCCCGACAGGGACTGGAAACACCATATATTTT	CASSPTGTGNTIYF
TRBV28	NA	once	TRBJ2-3	TGTGCCAGCAGTTCCTTTAGACGGGCAGATACGCAGTATTTT	CASSSFRRADTQYF
TRBV7-8	NA	NA	TRBJ1-2	TGTGCCAGCAGCGCTAAGGAGGGGATCTCCCCGACTGAGAACTATGGCTACACCTTC	CASSAKEGISPTENYGYTF
TRBV9	NA	NA	TRBJ1-1	TGTGCCAGCAGCGCGGGACTGAACACTGAAGCTTTCTTT	CASSAGLNTEAFF
TRBV7-2	TRBD2	NA	TRBJ2-2	TGTGCCAGCAGCTTAGAGTTGGCGGCGGGAGGGAACACCGGGGAGCTGTTTTTT	CASSLELAAGGNTGELFF
TRBV7-2	NA	NA	TRBJ2-5	TGTGCCAGCAGCTTCCTAATACAAGAGACCCAGTACTTC	CASSFLIQETQYF
TRBV28	NA	NA	TRBJ1-4	TGTGCCAGCAGTTTATTAAGGGGTGAAAAACTGTTTTTT	CASSLLRGEKLFF
TRBV28	TRBD2	NA	TRBJ2-1	TGTGCCAGCAGTTCTTCCGAGGGGACTAGGCGGTACAATGAGCAGTTCTTC	CASSSSEGTRRYNEQFF
TRBV5-6	TRBD1	NA	TRBJ2-5	TGTGCCAGCAGCTGGGACAGAGCAGAGACCCAGTACTTC	CASSWDRAETQYF
TRBV25-1	TRBD1	NA	TRBJ2-5	TGTGCCAGCAGACGGACAGGGGGGGAGACCCAGTACTTC	CASRRTGGETQYF
TRBV18	TRBD1	NA	TRBJ2-4	TGTGCCAGCTCACCAATCGGGGACAGGGGTCCCAAAAACATTCAGTACTTC	CASSPIGDRGPKNIQYF
TRBV19	NA	NA	TRBJ1-1	TGTACCAGTAATACATGGGATACTGAAGCTTTCTTT	CTSNTWDTEAFF
TRBV9	NA	NA	TRBJ1-1	TGTGCCAGCAGCGGAGTGGGGGAAAACACTGAAGCTTTCTTT	CASSGVGENTEAFF
TRBV9	NA	NA	TRBJ1-4	TGTGCCAGCAGCGTAGGACGGGGGGCGCGTGAAAAACTGTTTTTT	CASSVGRGAREKLFF
TRBV7-9	NA	NA	TRBJ1-4	TGTGCCAGCAGCTTAGAACAGGGTGAAAAACTGTTTTTT	CASSLEQGEKLFF
TRBV4-2	NA	NA	TRBJ1-1	TGTGCCAGCAGCCAACCCAGGGGAGGGGTCCGCGGGTCGGAAACTGAAGCTTTCTTT	CASSQPRGGVRGSETEAFF
TRBV19	NA	NA	TRBJ2-7	TGTGCCAGTAGTATCCGACTCAGCGCCGAGCAGTACTTC	CASSIRLSAEQYF
TRBV7-8	NA	NA	TRBJ2-7	TGTGCCAGCAGCACCACCGGAGGGGCGCGGATAAGCGAGCAGTACTTC	CASSTTGGARISEQYF
TRBV7-6	NA	NA	TRBJ1-5	TGTGCCAGCAGCCCGATCCCGGACAGCCCCCAGCATTTT	CASSPIPDSPQHF
TRBV5-1	NA	NA	TRBJ1-6	TGCGCCAGCAGCTTGGGGGCAGGATCTAATTCACCCCTCCACTTT	CASSLGAGSNSPLHF
TRBV2	TRBD2	NA	TRBJ2-2	TGTGCCAGCAGCCCCAGGAGGGTAGCGGGAAGAAACACCGGGGAGCTGTTTTTT	CASSPRRVAGRNTGELFF
TRBV7-9	TRBD2	NA	TRBJ2-7	TGTGCCAGCAGCAAGACTAGCGGGCGCTCCTACGAGCAGTACTTC	CASSKTSGRSYEQYF
TRBV5-4	NA	NA	TRBJ2-7	TGTGCCAGCACCATTGGGGGTAACTACGAGCAGTACTTC	CASTIGGNYEQYF
TRBV7-2	NA	NA	TRBJ2-1	TGTGCCAGCAGGTTAACAGGAGGCAATGAGCAGTTCTTC	CASRLTGGNEQFF
TRBV10-1	TRBD1	NA	TRBJ2-1	TGCGCCAGCAGTGAGGGGGACAGGGACTACAATGAGCAGTTCTTC	CASSEGDRDYNEQFF
TRBV27	TRBD1	once	TRBJ2-7	TGTGCCAGCACCCCGGACAGGTTAGGGTTCGAGCAGTACTTC	CASTPDRLGFEQYF
TRBV19	TRBD1	NA	TRBJ1-2	TGTGCCAGTAGTGGACAGGGCCTTAACTATGGCTACACCTTC	CASSGQGLNYGYTF